This TCR beta chain was retrieved from a study of CD8 T cells in ankylosing spondylitis. Regarding the study as a whole: Disease-linked clones were CD8+ and relatively rare in peripheral blood.

V was cut by 6 bases and J by 5 bases, with 14 bases left in between. The CDR3 consists of 12 residues. Germline V CDR1 and CDR2: DFQATT, SNEGSKA (reference sequence). Turning to this clonotype: The antigen is undetermined.

Each CDR3 protein gets one entry after TCRdb re-called the 5' RACE reads with MiXCR. Of 200,000 or so distinct CDR3 sequences listed, roughly 18% are singletons. The chain recombines TRBV20-1 with TRBJ2-7; D call uncertain. Sequenced sample: blood, either unsorted or a sorted T cell fraction (not recorded which). This clonotype was sampled from a male donor aged 10 to 30 with ankylosing spondylitis or in good health (not recorded which). The chain's CDR3 is CSAPRIPHEQYF. CDR3 sequence (DNA): TGCAGTGCCCCGAGGATCCCCCACGAGCAGTACTTC.